One sample yielded the 30 T cell receptor beta chains listed below, sequenced in a study of tumor-infiltrating lymphocytes in primary liver carcinoma. Priming with a constant-region primer yielded TCR beta cDNA from roughly 500 ng total RNA. TCR beta libraries came from three nested multiplex PCR rounds using slightly modified ARM-PCR. Primers for the first two PCR rounds were TRBV1-TRBV30 forward primers and a C-beta reverse primer (around 10 cycles per round). TCRdb re-called the multiplex PCR reads through MiXCR, storing one row per CDR3 protein. Seen here are roughly 80,000 distinct CDR3 sequences, 70% to 75% observed once, and the top ten hold about 13%. Between about 17 and 34 mg of unsorted bulk tissue served as the source from which RNA and DNA were co-extracted. The specimen sequenced was liver tumor tissue from sampling region 4. Noted subset: tumor region T4, right-lateral pole. The source is a woman aged 55-69 years with primary liver carcinoma and hepatitis B virus infection.

Worth noting for this clonotype: At one end the junction does not follow the germline gene, possibly because of a read error. The gene calls are TRBV28 and TRBJ2-7; the D gene is possibly TRBD1 (6 bases). The CDR3 consists of 12 residues. Germline lookup yields CDR1 MDHEN and CDR2 SYDVKM. The CDR3 bases are TGTGTCAGCAGAACGGGACAATACGAGCTGTACTTC. This translates into CVSRTGQYELYF.

In regard to this clonotype: An end of the junction does not agree with germline; a read error may underlie this. This chain links TRBV6-1 with TRBJ2-1; D may match TRBD1 or TRBD2 (5 bases each). This CDR3 has 15 amino acids. CDR1 MNHNS and CDR2 SASEGT come from the germline V gene. The CDR3 DNA follows: TGTGCCAGCAGTATCCGGGACGGGACCTACAAAGAGCGGTTCTTC. Its protein product is CASSIRDGTYKERFF.

This clonotype was seen repeatedly, ten times or more. This chain uses TRBV5-1 with TRBJ2-1; D is unresolved. Germline CDR1 is SGHRS and CDR2 is YFSETQ. The CDR3 runs 11 residues. Trimming stripped 5 bases from V and 8 bases from J, with 8 bases between. CDR3 bases: TGCGCCAGCAGTCGGAGTGATGAGCAGTTCTTC. Translation: CASSRSDEQFF.

As regards this clonotype: The CDR3 does not close with the conserved phenylalanine or tryptophan, likely indicating a read error. The rearrangement joins TRBV6-1 to TRBJ2-7; D not resolved. CDR1 is MNHNS and CDR2 is SASEGT in the germline V gene. The CDR3 extends over 13 amino acids. Here the CDR3 reads CVISSTNAYEQYL. The CDR3 DNA is TGTGTCATCTCCTCGACAAACGCCTACGAGCAGTACTTG.

Concerning this clonotype: At one of its ends the junction is not consistent with the germline gene, which may arise from a read error. This chain connects TRBV11-2 to TRBJ2-3; D is unresolved. This CDR3 is built from 14 residues. Germline CDR1 is SGHAT and CDR2 is FQNNGV. CDR3 in amino acids: CASNLEPSADTQYF. In DNA, the CDR3 is TGTGCCAGCAACTTAGAACCAAGCGCGGATACGCAGTATTTT.

The chain joins TRBV12-3 or TRBV12-4 to TRBJ1-6, with unresolved D. V lost 6 bases to trimming and J lost 8 bases, with 11 bases between them. The CDR3 is 13 amino acids. The CDR3 here is CASSTVVDSPLHF. The CDR3 bases are TGTGCCAGCAGCACAGTGGTGGATTCACCCCTCCACTTT.

For this clonotype: Compared with germline, one end of the junction differs, possibly owing to a read error. The chain carries TRBV29-1 and TRBJ2-3; perhaps D is TRBD1 or TRBD2 (6 bases each). Germline-derived CDR1 and CDR2 are SQVTM and ANQGSEA. The CDR3 has 15 amino acids. CDR3 bases: TGCAGCGTTGGCAAGACTAGTGGGAGGACAGATATGCAGTATTTT. It specifies CSVGKTSGRTDMQYF.

To note about this clonotype: The junction does not match germline at one end; this may be a read error. The V gene is TRBV4-2, the J gene TRBJ1-2; 7 nucleotides line up with TRBD1. Germline lookup yields CDR1 LGHNA and CDR2 YNFKEQ. The CDR3 is made up of 14 amino acids. CDR3 coding DNA: TGTGCCAGTAGCCAAGCAGGGGAGGGGGCTGGCAACACCTTC. Translation gives CASSQAGEGAGNTF.

This clonotype came up many times. The rearrangement uses TRBV4-2 and TRBJ1-6; no clear D. CDR1 and CDR2 (germline): LGHNA, YNFKEQ. Trimming took off 1 base at V and 8 bases at J, with 15 bases between the two ends. CDR3 length equals 16 residues. CDR3 coding DNA: TGTGCCAGCAGCCAAGCCGACGGGGATCGATATTCACCCCTCCACTTT. Residues: CASSQADGDRYSPLHF.

About this clonotype itself: Relative to the germline gene, one junction end is altered; a read error may explain this. V is TRBV5-6 and J is TRBJ1-3, with 8 bases matching TRBD1. CDR1 SGHDT and CDR2 YYEEEE come from the germline V gene. CDR3 size: 17 residues. This CDR3 reads CVSSSVIFPGGADTIYF. DNA for the CDR3: TGTGTCAGCAGCTCGGTCATCTTTCCAGGGGGCGCGGACACCATATATTTT. Supplemented by reference TRBV5-6 and TRBJ1-3, the full variable domain reads DAGVTQSPTHLIKTRGQQVTLRCSPKSGHDTVSWYQQALGQGPQFIFQYYEEEERQRGNFPDRFSGHQFPNYSSELNVNALLLGDSALYLCVSSSVIFPGGADTIYFGEGSWLTVV.

Points on this clonotype: One end of the junction fails to match germline, which may point to a read error. The chain combines TRBV4-2 with TRBJ1-1, with D tentatively TRBD1 (5 bases). Germline CDR1 is LGHNA and CDR2 is YNFKEQ. The CDR3 has 15 residues. CDR3 region: CVSSLRTGGDTEAFF. The CDR3, as DNA: TGTGTCAGCAGCCTGCGGACCGGGGGGGACACTGAAGCTTTCTTT.

The sample holds one count of this clonotype. Lacking the conserved final phenylalanine or tryptophan, this CDR3 likely reflects a read error. The chain carries TRBV10-3 and TRBJ1-1; a possible D gene is TRBD1 (6 bases). Germline-derived CDR1 and CDR2 are ENHRY and SYGVKD. V dropped 3 bases and J dropped 5 bases, with 13 bases sitting between them. This CDR3 has 14 amino acids. The CDR3 DNA reads as TGTGCCATCAGTGATCTTGGGGGGCTTACTGAAGCTTTCTCT. It is translated as CAISDLGGLTEAFS.

As regards this clonotype: With a much larger clone just one base away, this may be a read error. V and J are TRBV5-4 and TRBJ2-3, with D perhaps matching TRBD2 (5 bases). The V gene's germline CDR1 is SGHNT and CDR2 YYREEE (reference sequence). The CDR3 totals 17 residues. The V end was cut by 2 bases, the J end by 8 bases, with 24 bases between. The CDR3 reads CASSFPRPAEGLGTQYF. CDR3 coding DNA: TGTGCCAGCAGCTTCCCTCGACCAGCAGAGGGCCTCGGTACGCAGTATTTT. The full variable domain, completed using reference TRBV5-4 and TRBJ2-3, is ETGVTQSPTHLIKTRGQQVTLRCSSQSGHNTVSWYQQALGQGPQFIFQYYREEENGRGNFPPRFSGLQFPNYSSELNVNALELDDSALYLCASSFPRPAEGLGTQYFGPGTRLTVL.

Comment on this clonotype: At one boundary the junction diverges from the germline segment, which might be a read error. This rearrangement joins TRBV11-1 to TRBJ2-1; 12 bases match TRBD2. This CDR3 spans 16 amino acids. Germline CDR1 reads SGHAT; CDR2 reads FQDESV (reference sequence). DNA for the CDR3: TGTGCCAGCAGCACGACGACTAGCGGGAGCCGCATTGAGCAATTCTTC. Protein sequence: CASSTTTSGSRIEQFF.

As to this clonotype: Relative to the germline gene, one junction end is altered; a read error may explain this. The rearrangement joins TRBV6-5 to TRBJ2-6; D may be TRBD1 or TRBD2 (6 bases each). The germline gives CDR1 MNHEY, CDR2 SVGAGI. This CDR3 spans 15 amino acids. The CDR3 is CASSSGETGANVPTF. CDR3 DNA: TGTGCCAGCAGCAGCGGAGAGACGGGGGCCAATGTCCCGACTTTC.

Remarks on this clonotype: A read error may be the cause here, since a much bigger clone is one base away. The gene calls are TRBV28 and TRBJ2-5; 13 bases map to TRBD2. The CDR3 sequence is 15 residues long. Germline loops: CDR1 MDHEN, CDR2 SYDVKM. CDR3 sequence reads: CGSRKLAGGAETQYF. CDR3 in DNA: TGTGGCAGCAGGAAACTAGCGGGGGGGGCAGAGACCCAGTACTTC.

Comment on this clonotype: This may be a read error: a much more frequent sequence differs by one nucleotide. The DNA for the CDR3 is TGTGCCAGCGGTTTGCAGGGTTATGAGCAGTTCTTC. Protein: CASGLQGYEQFF. The rearrangement joins TRBV28 to TRBJ2-1; TRBD1 might be the D (5 bases). Per the germline V gene, CDR1 is MDHEN and CDR2 is SYDVKM. This CDR3 has 12 residues.

Points on this clonotype: This clone may be a read error of a much larger clone one base away. The chain couples TRBV11-2 to TRBJ2-7; D call uncertain. V lost 7 bases and J lost 2, with 18 bases in between. The CDR3 length is 15 residues. Germline V lookup: CDR1 SGHAT, CDR2 FQNNGV. This chain's CDR3 is CASTIGRTDTYEQYF. The CDR3 DNA follows: TGTGCCAGCACCATCGGACGGACCGATACCTACGAGCAGTACTTC.

With regard to this clonotype: At one of its ends the junction is not consistent with the germline gene, which may arise from a read error. This chain links TRBV14 with TRBJ2-2; no definite D call. Germline CDR1 SGHDN, CDR2 FVKESK. This CDR3 is built from 15 residues. The CDR3 DNA reads TGTGCCAGCAGCCATAGGCAGGCCAACAGCGGGGAGCTGTTTTTT. Encoded protein: CASSHRQANSGELFF.

Of note for this clonotype: It may be a read error: a sequence one base away is much more abundant. The chain joins TRBV28 to TRBJ1-2, with D maybe TRBD1 (6 bases). Germline-derived CDR1 and CDR2 are MDHEN and SYDVKM. The CDR3 runs 14 residues. The CDR3 DNA reads as TGTGCCGGCAGCCCCGCAGGGGATCTTCGGGGCTACACCTTC. This encodes CAGSPAGDLRGYTF.

About this clonotype itself: This is likely a read error, given that the CDR3 carries no conserved phenylalanine or tryptophan at its end. V gene TRBV6-6 combines with J gene TRBJ1-2; TRBD1 might be the D (6 bases). Germline loops: CDR1 MNHNY, CDR2 SVGAGI (reference sequence). The CDR3 loop spans 13 amino acids. The CDR3 coding sequence is TGTGCCAGCAGCCTAGACAGGAACTATAGCTACACCCTC. Translated, it gives CASSLDRNYSYTL.

Concerning this clonotype itself: Its ends do not fully match the called genes, so a read error is possible. J is TRBJ2-5 and V is TRBV10-1, with D perhaps TRBD2 (6 bases). There are 14 residues in the CDR3. Germline CDR1 is WNHNN and CDR2 is SYGVQD (reference sequence). CDR3 nucleotides: TGCGCCGGCAGTGAGGATACTAGCCTGGAGACCCAGTACTTC. It is translated as CAGSEDTSLETQYF.

About this clonotype itself: A junction boundary mismatches the germline segment, possibly from a read error. This chain joins TRBV5-6 and TRBJ2-4, with unresolved D. Germline values: CDR1 SGHDT, CDR2 YYEEEE. This CDR3 contains 14 residues. The CDR3 spells CASSSLHAKNIKYF. The CDR3, as DNA: TGTGCCAGCAGCTCGCTGCATGCCAAAAACATTAAGTACTTC.

Notes on this clonotype: A much larger clone lies a single base off, so this may be a read error. The J gene is TRBJ2-1, the V gene TRBV6-4, with 9 bases fitting TRBD1. CDR3 size: 15 residues. Germline CDR1 reads MRHNA; CDR2 reads SNTAGT. For the CDR3, the DNA is TGTGCCAGCTGTGACTCGACAGGGGGTTACAATGAGCAGTTCTTC. Its protein is CASCDSTGGYNEQFF.

With respect to this clonotype: Mismatch with germline at one junction end may stem from a read error. The chain is built from TRBV14 and TRBJ2-1; a possible D gene is TRBD2 (6 bases). This CDR3 comprises 16 residues. Germline V gives CDR1 SGHDN, CDR2 FVKESK. The CDR3 region is CVSSQVGGTGLGEQFF. As DNA, the CDR3 is TGTGTCAGCAGCCAAGTGGGTGGGACTGGCCTTGGTGAGCAGTTCTTC.

The chain combines TRBV28 with TRBJ2-7; D gene uncertain. The V gene's germline CDR1 is MDHEN and CDR2 SYDVKM. The CDR3 has 13 amino acids. V dropped 5 bases and J dropped 0 bases, with 8 bases sitting between them. The CDR3 bases are TGTGCCAGCAGTCCGCCGAACTCCTACGAGCAGTACTTC. Its translation: CASSPPNSYEQYF.

V gene TRBV18 combines with J gene TRBJ2-2, with D maybe TRBD1 (6 bases). CDR1 and CDR2 from the germline V gene are KGHSH and LQKENI. V was cut by 4 bases and J by 8 bases, with 17 bases left in between. The CDR3 loop spans 15 amino acids. CDR3 DNA: TGTGCCAGCTCACACCAGGGGCCGGGAAGAGGGGAGCTGTTTTTT. It is translated as CASSHQGPGRGELFF.

Concerning this clonotype itself: The junction shows a germline mismatch at one end, possibly a read error. This chain links TRBV6-1 with TRBJ2-6; maybe TRBD1 (5 bases). The CDR3 is 14 residues long. Looked up from germline, CDR1 is MNHNS and CDR2 is SASEGT. The CDR3 is CASSDSSGANVPTF. CDR3 nucleotides: TGTGCCAGCAGTGACAGCTCTGGGGCCAATGTCCCGACTTTC.

The rearrangement uses TRBV20-1 and TRBJ2-4, with 9 bases aligning to TRBD2. The CDR3 totals 16 residues. Per germline, CDR1 DFQATT and CDR2 SNEGSKA (reference sequence). Trimming took 1 base from V and 0 from J; bases not matched to a gene: 4. DNA of the CDR3: TGCAGTGCTAGAGTCGCGGGAGGGCTAGCCAAAAACATTCAGTACTTC. It translates to CSARVAGGLAKNIQYF.

For this clonotype: With a much larger clone just one base away, this may be a read error. The CDR3 DNA sequence: TGTGCCAGCAGCGAGTGGGGGAGCAGGTTCCACGAGCATTACTTC. This encodes CASSEWGSRFHEHYF. The chain couples TRBV21-1 to TRBJ2-7; no DNA check was done on the table's D call, TRBD1. TRBV21-1 is a pseudogene locus. CDR3 length: 15 amino acids.